This T cell receptor beta chain appears in the sequencing data of a study of T cells in localized non-small cell lung cancer. Study observations and caveats: For the top 100 tumor clones, a median about 56 also appeared in adjacent lung. Tumor trailed uninvolved adjacent lung in T cell clonality, which peaked there. Sequence data derive from only one tumor region, so heterogeneity remains possible.

This clone has a handful of counts. Its antigen is as yet unknown. Per germline, CDR1 SGHNT and CDR2 YENEEA. This CDR3 region has 14 residues. The V gene lost 6 bases and the J gene lost 1 base, with 10 bases spanning the gap. TCRdb's table, derived via immunoSEQ multiplex PCR, lists solely in-frame clones and lacks some. The repertoire holds approximately 4,000 clones, with 24% as singletons. The sample here was lung tumor tissue, taken before any cancer treatment. The receptor was derived from a woman aged 40-69 years with stage I lung adenocarcinoma. The V call is TRBV11-3, the J call TRBJ1-3; TRBD1 is a possible D gene (5 bases). The CDR3 is CASSYGTSGNTIYF. The CDR3 DNA reads as TGTGCCAGCAGTTATGGGACTTCTGGAAACACCATATATTTT.